A single sample is the source of the 30 T cell receptor beta chains below, sequenced in a study of control samples from healthy donors and cancer patients. Profiling relied on immunoSEQ multiplex PCR, and the TCRdb table lists in-frame clones only, not all of them. The sample records some 150,000 clones, roughly 94% being singletons. The sequencing input was PBMCs. The receptors shown here come from a man between 60 and 75 years old with colorectal cancer.

The chain couples TRBV6-5 to TRBJ1-3; TRBD1 aligns across 10 bases. Unmatched junction bases numbered 7, after V lost 4 bases and J lost 7 bases. In germline, CDR1 is MNHEY, CDR2 SVGAGI. There are 15 residues in the CDR3. For the CDR3, the DNA is TGTGCCAGCAGTTCCCCGGGACAGGGGACCAACACCATATATTTT. It translates to CASSSPGQGTNTIYF.

The rearrangement uses TRBV19 and TRBJ1-1; D not certain. The germline CDR1 and CDR2 sequences are LNHDA and SQIVND (reference sequence). With 1 base removed from V and 2 bases from J, the gap between germline ends came to 8 bases. The CDR3 sequence is 14 residues long. The CDR3 is CASSIAQSNTEAFF. Here the CDR3 DNA reads TGTGCCAGTAGTATAGCGCAGTCTAACACTGAAGCTTTCTTT.

J is TRBJ2-5 and V is TRBV29-1; D is undetermined. The CDR3 spans 12 residues. V shed 3 bases and J shed 1 base, with 6 bases lying between them. Germline V CDR1 and CDR2: SQVTM, ANQGSEA. The CDR3 DNA reads TGCAGCGTTGAGAACAGCCAAGAGACCCAGTACTTC. This sequence encodes CSVENSQETQYF.

This rearrangement joins TRBV6-2 or TRBV6-3 to TRBJ1-6; 11 bases are a match to TRBD1. Germline values: CDR1 MNHEY, CDR2 SVGEGT. This CDR3 spans 15 amino acids. V dropped 6 bases and J dropped 7; count of bases not matched to a gene: 5. The CDR3, as DNA: TGTGCCAGCAGCGGACAGGGGGCGCGAAATTCACCCCTCCACTTT. Its translation: CASSGQGARNSPLHF.

This clone was observed once. The chain employs TRBV27 and TRBJ2-2, with a weak D call TRBD2 (5 bases). This CDR3 spans 14 amino acids. Deletions cut 6 bases from V and 7 bases from J, with 15 bases between. Germline V CDR1 and CDR2: MNHEY, SMNVEV (reference sequence). Here the CDR3 reads CASRTTSGIGELFF. DNA for the CDR3: TGTGCCAGCAGGACCACATCCGGGATCGGGGAGCTGTTTTTT.

The chain has TRBV25-1 and TRBJ2-5; 8 bases line up with TRBD1. CDR1 MGHDK and CDR2 SYGVNS come from the germline V gene. This CDR3 has 15 amino acids. The V gene end was trimmed by 2 bases and the J gene end by 5 bases; junction bases not matched to a gene: 7. The CDR3 region is CASSEPGGGVETQYF. CDR3 coding DNA: TGTGCCAGCAGTGAACCAGGGGGCGGGGTGGAGACCCAGTACTTC. The entire variable domain, with the rest obtained from reference TRBV25-1 and TRBJ2-5, is as follows: EADIYQTPRYLVIGTGKKITLECSQTMGHDKMYWYQQDPGMELHLIHYSYGVNSTEKGDLSSESTVSRIRTEHFPLTLESARPSHTSQYLCASSEPGGGVETQYFGPGTRLLVL.

V usage is TRBV7-9 and J usage is TRBJ2-7; D not resolved. This CDR3 is 11 amino acids long. Germline assignment: CDR1 SEHNR and CDR2 FQNEAQ (reference sequence). V lost 5 bases, J lost 3 bases, and 5 bases lay in between. The CDR3 DNA is TGTGCCAGCAGCCTGAACTACGAGCAGTACTTC. Its protein is CASSLNYEQYF.

The rearrangement joins TRBV5-1 to TRBJ1-3; D remains unclear. V lost 6 bases, J lost 0 bases, and 7 bases lay in between. Germline loops: CDR1 SGHRS, CDR2 YFSETQ. The CDR3 contains 13 residues. CDR3 amino acids: CASKVDSGNTIYF. The CDR3 bases are TGCGCCAGCAAGGTCGACTCTGGAAACACCATATATTTT.

V usage is TRBV30 and J usage is TRBJ1-6; maybe TRBD1 (6 bases). This CDR3 has 14 amino acids. Trimming stripped 0 bases from V and 6 bases from J, with 9 bases between. CDR1 and CDR2 from the germline V gene are GTSNPN and SVGIG (reference sequence). CDR3 sequence (DNA): TGTGCCTGGAGTGTAGGACAGCTTAATTCACCCCTCCACTTT. Translation gives CAWSVGQLNSPLHF.

The J gene is TRBJ1-4, the V gene TRBV7-9; D is uncertain. V was pared by 2 bases and J by 8 bases, with 15 bases between. CDR1 is SEHNR and CDR2 is FQNEAQ in the germline V gene (reference sequence). The CDR3 sequence is 15 residues long. The CDR3 DNA reads TGTGCCAGCAGCTTAACGGCGGGTTCGGGAGAAAAACTGTTTTTT. This translates into CASSLTAGSGEKLFF.

V and J are TRBV3-1 (or the pseudogene TRBV3-2) and TRBJ2-5, with 8 bases matching TRBD2. CDR3 length equals 14 residues. J gave up 5 bases and V 4 bases, and 6 bases lay outside the gene matches. Germline CDR1 LGHDT, CDR2 YNNKEL (reference sequence). This CDR3 reads CASSLSGGLETQYF. For the CDR3, the DNA is TGTGCCAGCAGCCTAAGCGGGGGTTTGGAGACCCAGTACTTC.

The rearrangement joins TRBV4-1 to TRBJ1-1; no reliable D call. The CDR3 runs to 17 residues. Germline V gives CDR1 MGHRA, CDR2 YSYEKL. The germline V and J ends were trimmed by 4 bases and 4 bases, with 22 bases remaining between them. CDR3 residues: CASSRWGEGRLITEAFF. CDR3 DNA sequence: TGCGCCAGCAGCCGATGGGGAGAGGGTAGGCTGATCACTGAAGCTTTCTTT.

The V gene is TRBV7-2, the J gene TRBJ2-3, with D perhaps matching TRBD2 (7 bases). Germline V lookup: CDR1 SGHTA, CDR2 FQGNSA. Between the trimmed V and J ends, which lost 7 bases and 2 bases, there was a span of 19 bases. The CDR3 has 16 amino acids. The CDR3 sequence is CASTQGRGLNTDTQYF. CDR3 nucleotide sequence: TGTGCCAGCACCCAGGGGAGGGGTCTGAACACAGATACGCAGTATTTT.

The chain combines TRBV3-1 (or the pseudogene TRBV3-2) with TRBJ2-7; 7 bases match TRBD1. Germline V gives CDR1 LGHDT, CDR2 YNNKEL (reference sequence). J lost 1 base, V lost 3 bases, and 6 bases had no gene match. This CDR3 has 15 amino acids. CDR3 amino acids: CASSQTGTASYEQYF. Here the CDR3 DNA reads TGTGCCAGCAGCCAGACGGGGACAGCTTCCTACGAGCAGTACTTC.

To note about this clone: Relative to the germline gene, one junction end is altered; a read error may explain this. The J gene is TRBJ2-7, the V gene TRBV3-1 (or the pseudogene TRBV3-2), with 11 positions matching TRBD2. The CDR3 is 11 residues long. Germline lookup yields CDR1 LGHDT and CDR2 YNNKEL (reference sequence). Here the CDR3 reads CASSLGTSGFF. CDR3 bases: TGTGCCAGCAGCCTGGGGACTAGCGGCTTCTTC.

As to this clone: Other DNA sequences within the sample encode an identical CDR3. V usage is TRBV4-1 and J usage is TRBJ2-5; 11 positions agree with TRBD2. CDR3 length: 18 residues. Germline-derived CDR1 and CDR2 are MGHRA and YSYEKL. With V trimmed by 0 bases and J by 3 bases, 9 bases remained unmatched. CDR3 coding DNA: TGCGCCAGCAGCCAAGATCCCATCTCACTAGCGGGGGAAGAGACCCAGTACTTC. Translating it yields CASSQDPISLAGEETQYF.

The chain recombines TRBV10-3 with TRBJ1-6; 7 nucleotides agree with TRBD1. The CDR3 is 13 amino acids. Germline CDR1 is ENHRY and CDR2 is SYGVKD. V shed 10 bases and J 5 bases; nucleotides not matched to a gene: 5. The chain's CDR3 is CASTGQDNSPLHF. As DNA, the CDR3 is TGTGCCAGCACCGGACAGGATAATTCACCCCTCCACTTT.

The V call is TRBV6-2 or TRBV6-3, the J call TRBJ1-4; tentatively, D is TRBD1 (6 bases). Germline loops: CDR1 MNHEY, CDR2 SVGEGT. This CDR3 region has 15 residues. Trimming pared 0 bases from V and 8 bases from J, leaving 13 bases between. CDR3 sequence: CASSYSGGLTEKLFF. The CDR3 region has the DNA TGTGCCAGCAGTTACTCGGGGGGGCTGACCGAAAAACTGTTTTTT.

V and J are TRBV23-1 and TRBJ2-3, with 8 positions matching TRBD2. TRBV23-1 is reported as an ORF; its role is uncertain. V gave up 0 bases and J gave up 6 bases; unmatched junction bases: 11. CDR3 length equals 17 residues. DNA of the CDR3: TGCGCCAGCAGTCAATCGAAAGCGGGGGCCCACCGGGATACGCAGTATTTT. Translating it yields CASSQSKAGAHRDTQYF.

The V gene is TRBV2, the J gene TRBJ2-1; 10 nucleotides align to TRBD2. The CDR3 length is 15 residues. The germline V gene encodes CDR1 SNHLY and CDR2 FYNNEI. Unmatched junction bases numbered 2, after V lost 4 bases and J lost 2 bases. CDR3 region: CASSGLAGAYNEQFF. In DNA form, the CDR3 reads TGTGCCAGCAGTGGGCTAGCGGGGGCCTACAATGAGCAGTTCTTC.

The chain joins TRBV5-1 to TRBJ2-3; the D gene is possibly TRBD1 (5 bases). V lost 0 bases and J lost 5, with 13 bases in between. Germline-derived CDR1 and CDR2 are SGHRS and YFSETQ. CDR3 size: 15 residues. Here the CDR3 DNA reads TGCGCCAGCAGCTTGGTGGGGCAGGGTGGAGATACGCAGTATTTT. It encodes CASSLVGQGGDTQYF. The complete variable domain, with remaining parts taken from reference TRBV5-1 and TRBJ2-3, reads KAGVTQTPRYLIKTRGQQVTLSCSPISGHRSVSWYQQTPGQGLQFLFEYFSETQRNKGNFPGRFSGRQFSNSRSEMNVSTLELGDSALYLCASSLVGQGGDTQYFGPGTRLTVL.

The V call is TRBV4-1, the J call TRBJ2-7; 8 bases fit TRBD1. CDR1 and CDR2 from the germline V gene are MGHRA and YSYEKL. V was clipped by 4 bases and J by 6 bases; unmatched bases: 5. This CDR3 is 13 amino acids long. CDR3 in amino acids: CASSPTTGGEQYF. In nucleotides, the CDR3 is TGCGCCAGCAGCCCCACCACAGGGGGCGAGCAGTACTTC.

In nucleotides, the CDR3 is TGTGCCACCAGTGATTTGTTGGCCCGCTCTGGAAACACCATATATTTT. It specifies CATSDLLARSGNTIYF. The rearrangement uses TRBV24-1 and TRBJ1-3; D ambiguous. This CDR3 comprises 16 residues. Germline loops: CDR1 KGHDR, CDR2 SFDVKD. Trimming pared 0 bases from V and 0 bases from J, leaving 8 bases between.

The chain recombines TRBV7-2 with TRBJ1-2, with 8 bases that match TRBD1. The CDR3 is 14 residues long. The germline V gene encodes CDR1 SGHTA and CDR2 FQGNSA. V lost 5 bases to trimming and J lost 7 bases; unmatched junction nucleotides: 9. CDR3 residues: CASSPRQGISGYTF. CDR3 bases: TGTGCCAGCAGCCCGAGACAGGGGATCTCTGGCTACACCTTC.

This chain connects TRBV3-1 (or the pseudogene TRBV3-2) to TRBJ1-1, with TRBD1 identical over 7 bases. Germline V gene lookup returns CDR1 LGHDT and CDR2 YNNKEL (reference sequence). This CDR3 spans 16 amino acids. V lost 0 bases, J lost 0 bases, and 4 bases stayed unmatched. The CDR3 protein is CASSQDKGAVNTEAFF. The CDR3 bases are TGTGCCAGCAGCCAAGATAAGGGGGCGGTGAACACTGAAGCTTTCTTT.

V and J are TRBV7-2 and TRBJ2-3; D may be TRBD1 (5 bases). CDR3 size: 15 residues. Trimming took 5 bases from V and 2 from J, leaving 14 bases between them. CDR1 and CDR2 (germline): SGHTA, FQGNSA. The CDR3 is CASSLQDLNTDTQYF. DNA of the CDR3: TGTGCCAGCAGCCTACAGGATTTAAACACAGATACGCAGTATTTT. Looking up the rest from reference TRBV7-2 and TRBJ2-3 gives the full variable domain: GAGVSQSPSNKVTEKGKDVELRCDPISGHTALYWYRQSLGQGLEFLIYFQGNSAPDKSGLPSDRFSAERTGGSVSTLTIQRTQQEDSAVYLCASSLQDLNTDTQYFGPGTRLTVL.

This clone was seen a handful of times. This sequence joins TRBV7-9 and TRBJ1-4, with a weak D call TRBD1 (6 bases). V dropped 5 bases and J dropped 1 base, with 17 bases sitting between them. This CDR3 region has 17 residues. The germline CDR1 and CDR2 sequences are SEHNR and FQNEAQ (reference sequence). CDR3 protein: CASSADRIVRTNEKLFF. CDR3 nucleotides: TGTGCCAGCAGCGCAGACAGGATCGTTAGAACTAATGAAAAACTGTTTTTT.

The J gene is TRBJ2-7, the V gene TRBV27, with TRBD1 as a possible D gene (6 bases). The CDR3 runs to 13 residues. CDR1 and CDR2 from the germline V gene are MNHEY and SMNVEV (reference sequence). With 5 bases removed from V and 5 bases from J, the gap between germline ends came to 13 bases. CDR3 sequence: CASSQQGTNEQYF. CDR3 sequence (DNA): TGTGCCAGCAGTCAACAGGGAACCAACGAGCAGTACTTC.

The chain joins TRBV2 to TRBJ1-2; D uncertain. Germline V gene lookup returns CDR1 SNHLY and CDR2 FYNNEI. V lost 3 bases and J 0 bases, leaving 11 bases between the germline ends. The CDR3 is made up of 15 amino acids. In DNA, the CDR3 is TGTGCCAGCAGTGAGTTGGGTACGGCTAACTATGGCTACACCTTC. It yields the protein CASSELGTANYGYTF.

This clone was counted only a few times. J is TRBJ2-3 and V is TRBV24-1; 8 nucleotides match TRBD2. CDR3 length equals 14 residues. CDR1 is KGHDR, CDR2 SFDVKD, per germline. The J segment lost 6 bases and the V segment lost 3 bases, leaving 4 bases of the junction unmatched. The CDR3 DNA follows: TGTGCCACCAGTGATCGGACTAGCATGGATACGCAGTATTTT. This sequence encodes CATSDRTSMDTQYF.